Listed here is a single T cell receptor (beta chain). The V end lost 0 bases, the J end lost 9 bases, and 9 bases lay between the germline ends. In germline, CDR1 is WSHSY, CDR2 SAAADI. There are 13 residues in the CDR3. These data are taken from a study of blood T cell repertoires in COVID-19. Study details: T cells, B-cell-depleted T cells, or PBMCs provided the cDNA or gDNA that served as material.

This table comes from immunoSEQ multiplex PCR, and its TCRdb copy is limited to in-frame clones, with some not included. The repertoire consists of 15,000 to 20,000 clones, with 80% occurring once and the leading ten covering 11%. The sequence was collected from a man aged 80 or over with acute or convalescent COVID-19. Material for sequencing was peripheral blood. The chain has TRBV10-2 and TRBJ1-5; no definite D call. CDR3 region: CASSESVGGPQHF. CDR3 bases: TGCGCCAGCAGTGAGTCCGTAGGAGGGCCCCAGCATTTT.